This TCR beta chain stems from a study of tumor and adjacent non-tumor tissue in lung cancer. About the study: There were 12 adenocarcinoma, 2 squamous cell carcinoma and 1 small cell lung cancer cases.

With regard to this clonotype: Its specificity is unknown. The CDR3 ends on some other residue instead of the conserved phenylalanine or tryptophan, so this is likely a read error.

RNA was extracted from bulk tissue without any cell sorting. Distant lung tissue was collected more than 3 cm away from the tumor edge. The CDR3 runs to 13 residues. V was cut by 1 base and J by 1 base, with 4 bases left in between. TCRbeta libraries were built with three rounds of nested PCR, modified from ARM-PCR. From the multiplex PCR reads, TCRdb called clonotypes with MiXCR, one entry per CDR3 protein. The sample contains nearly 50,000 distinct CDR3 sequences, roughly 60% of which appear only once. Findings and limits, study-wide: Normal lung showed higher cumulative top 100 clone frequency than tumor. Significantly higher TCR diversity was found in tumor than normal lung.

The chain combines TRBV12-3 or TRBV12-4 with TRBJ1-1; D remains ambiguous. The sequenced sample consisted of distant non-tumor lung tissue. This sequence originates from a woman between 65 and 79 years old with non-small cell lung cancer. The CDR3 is CASSLGWNTEAFS. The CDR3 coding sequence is TGTGCCAGCAGTTTAGGGTGGAACACTGAAGCTTTCTCT.